This TCR beta chain was retrieved from a study of T cells after yellow fever vaccination. Notes on the study in general: It was a small share of clonotypes that appeared in both CD4 and CD8 compartments. In post-booster samples, most primary-vaccination clones reappeared (approximately 95% CD4, around 87% CD8).

CDR3 length equals 13 residues. Germline V gene data show CDR1 as MNHNS and CDR2 as SASEGT. V dropped 8 bases and J dropped 6; count of bases not matched to a gene: 6. The 5'RACE template-switching step produced TCR cDNA and added a universal primer site and UMIs. One entry per CDR3 protein results from TCRdb running MiXCR on the 5' RACE reads. This sample has 250,000 to 350,000 distinct CDR3 sequences, with 6.8% found just once. This clonotype was counted between two and nine times. Its antigen is currently unknown. The chain carries TRBV6-1 and TRBJ2-1, with TRBD2 identical over 8 bases. This receptor was taken from a man younger than 35 who received the YFV17D yellow fever vaccine. The sample here was PBMCs, taken about 49 days after the first yellow fever vaccination. The CDR3 DNA follows: TGTGCCAGCGCGGGGGGCCTGGGCAATGAGCAGTTCTTC. Its translation is CASAGGLGNEQFF.